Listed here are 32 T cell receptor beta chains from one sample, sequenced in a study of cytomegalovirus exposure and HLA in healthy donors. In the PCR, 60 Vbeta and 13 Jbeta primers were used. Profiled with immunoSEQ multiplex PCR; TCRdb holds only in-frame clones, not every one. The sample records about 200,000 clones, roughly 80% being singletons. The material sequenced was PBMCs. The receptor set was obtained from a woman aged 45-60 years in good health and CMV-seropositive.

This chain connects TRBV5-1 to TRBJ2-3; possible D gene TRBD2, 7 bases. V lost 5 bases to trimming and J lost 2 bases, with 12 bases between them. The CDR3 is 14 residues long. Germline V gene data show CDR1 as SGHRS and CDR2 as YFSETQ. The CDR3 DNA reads TGCGCCAGCAGGGAGGGGGGGCACACAGATACGCAGTATTTT. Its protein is CASREGGHTDTQYF.

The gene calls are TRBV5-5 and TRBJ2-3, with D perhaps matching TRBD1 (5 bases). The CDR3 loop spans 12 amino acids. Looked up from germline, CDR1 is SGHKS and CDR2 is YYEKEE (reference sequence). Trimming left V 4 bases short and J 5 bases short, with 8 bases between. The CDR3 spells CASSITGDTQYF. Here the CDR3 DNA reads TGTGCCAGCAGCATTACAGGAGATACGCAGTATTTT.

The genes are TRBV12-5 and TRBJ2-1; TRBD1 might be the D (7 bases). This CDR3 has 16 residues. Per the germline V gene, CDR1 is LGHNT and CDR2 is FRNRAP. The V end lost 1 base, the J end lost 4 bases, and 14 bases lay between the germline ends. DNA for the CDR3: TGTGCTAGTGGTTTGGGCGGGACAGTTGCGTACAATGAGCAGTTCTTC. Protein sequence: CASGLGGTVAYNEQFF.

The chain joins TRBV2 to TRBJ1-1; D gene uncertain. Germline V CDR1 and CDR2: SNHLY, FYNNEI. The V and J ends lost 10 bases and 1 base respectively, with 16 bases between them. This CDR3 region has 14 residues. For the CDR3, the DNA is TGTGCCACACGGTGGAGGCAGCAGAACACTGAAGCTTTCTTT. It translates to CATRWRQQNTEAFF.

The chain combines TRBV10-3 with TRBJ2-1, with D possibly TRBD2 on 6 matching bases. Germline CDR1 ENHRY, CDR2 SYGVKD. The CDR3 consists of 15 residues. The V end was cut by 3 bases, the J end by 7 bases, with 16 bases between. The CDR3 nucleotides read TGTGCCATCAGTGAAGGGCCCCGGGACTCTAATGAGCAGTTCTTC. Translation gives CAISEGPRDSNEQFF.

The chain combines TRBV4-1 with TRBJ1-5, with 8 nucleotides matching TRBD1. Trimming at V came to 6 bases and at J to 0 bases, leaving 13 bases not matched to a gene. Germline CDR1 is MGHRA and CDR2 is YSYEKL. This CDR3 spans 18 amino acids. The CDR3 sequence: CASSHPPGQVHSNQPQHF. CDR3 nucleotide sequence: TGCGCCAGCAGTCACCCTCCGGGACAGGTTCATAGCAATCAGCCCCAGCATTTT.

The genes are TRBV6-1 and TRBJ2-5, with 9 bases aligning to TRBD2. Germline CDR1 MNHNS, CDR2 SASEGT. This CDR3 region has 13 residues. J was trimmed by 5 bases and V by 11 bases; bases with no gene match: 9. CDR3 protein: CAGGREGRETQYF. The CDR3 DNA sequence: TGTGCCGGGGGGCGGGAGGGCAGGGAGACCCAGTACTTC.

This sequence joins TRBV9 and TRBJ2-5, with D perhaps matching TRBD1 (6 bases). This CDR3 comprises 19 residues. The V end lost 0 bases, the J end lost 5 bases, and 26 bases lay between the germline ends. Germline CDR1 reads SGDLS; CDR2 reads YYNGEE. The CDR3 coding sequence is TGTGCCAGCAGCGTAGCGGGGTACAGGGCACTACCTCTTCGGGAGACCCAGTACTTC. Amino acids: CASSVAGYRALPLRETQYF. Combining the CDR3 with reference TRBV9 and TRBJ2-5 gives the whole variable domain DSGVTQTPKHLITATGQRVTLRCSPRSGDLSVYWYQQSLDQGLQFLIQYYNGEERAKGNILERFSAQQFPDLHSELNLSSLELGDSALYFCASSVAGYRALPLRETQYFGPGTRLLVL.

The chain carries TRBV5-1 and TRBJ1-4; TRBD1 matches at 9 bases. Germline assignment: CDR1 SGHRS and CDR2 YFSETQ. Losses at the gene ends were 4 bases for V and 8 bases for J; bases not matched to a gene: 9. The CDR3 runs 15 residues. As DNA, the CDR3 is TGCGCCAGCAGCCCCACAGGGGGCGCGGGGGAAAAACTGTTTTTT. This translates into CASSPTGGAGEKLFF.

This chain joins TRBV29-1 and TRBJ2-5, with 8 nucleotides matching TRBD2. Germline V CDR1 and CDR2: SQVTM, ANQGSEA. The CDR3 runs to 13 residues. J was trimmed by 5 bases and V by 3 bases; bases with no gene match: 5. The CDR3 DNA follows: TGCAGCGTTGAGCGGGAGGCTGGGGAGACCCAGTACTTC. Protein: CSVEREAGETQYF.

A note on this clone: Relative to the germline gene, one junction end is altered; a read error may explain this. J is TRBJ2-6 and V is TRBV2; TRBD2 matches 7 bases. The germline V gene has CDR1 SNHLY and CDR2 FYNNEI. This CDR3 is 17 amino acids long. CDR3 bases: TGTGCCAGCAACGGCGGGAGTGAAAGCTCTGGGGCCAACGGCCTGACTTTC. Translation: CASNGGSESSGANGLTF.

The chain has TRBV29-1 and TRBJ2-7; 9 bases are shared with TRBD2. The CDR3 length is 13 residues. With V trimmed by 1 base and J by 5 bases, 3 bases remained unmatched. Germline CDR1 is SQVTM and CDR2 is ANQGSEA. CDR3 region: CSVEGLAGDEQYF. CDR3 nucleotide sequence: TGCAGCGTTGAAGGGTTAGCGGGAGACGAGCAGTACTTC.

The CDR3 protein is CASSSLDRPITSTDTQYF. CDR3 bases: TGTGCCAGCAGCTCACTGGACAGACCAATAACTAGCACAGATACGCAGTATTTT. This chain uses TRBV7-9 with TRBJ2-3; D may be TRBD1 (6 bases). The germline gives CDR1 SEHNR, CDR2 FQNEAQ (reference sequence). Deletions cut 4 bases from V and 0 bases from J, with 20 bases between. This CDR3 spans 18 amino acids.

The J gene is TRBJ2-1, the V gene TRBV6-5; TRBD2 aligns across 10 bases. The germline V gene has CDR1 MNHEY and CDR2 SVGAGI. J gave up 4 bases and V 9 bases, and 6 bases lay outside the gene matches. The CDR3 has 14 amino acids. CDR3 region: CASKPTSGYNEQFF. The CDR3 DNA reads TGTGCCAGTAAGCCGACTAGCGGGTACAATGAGCAGTTCTTC.

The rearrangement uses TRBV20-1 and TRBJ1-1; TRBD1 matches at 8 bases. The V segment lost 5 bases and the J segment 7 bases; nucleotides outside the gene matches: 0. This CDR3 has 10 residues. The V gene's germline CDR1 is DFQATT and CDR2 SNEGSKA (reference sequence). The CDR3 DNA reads TGCAGTGCTGGACAGGGTGAAGCTTTCTTT. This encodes CSAGQGEAFF.

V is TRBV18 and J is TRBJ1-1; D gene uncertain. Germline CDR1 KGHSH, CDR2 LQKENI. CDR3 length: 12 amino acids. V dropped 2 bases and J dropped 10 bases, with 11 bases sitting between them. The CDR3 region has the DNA TGTGCCAGCTCACCAATTGGAGGATTAGCTTTCTTT. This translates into CASSPIGGLAFF.

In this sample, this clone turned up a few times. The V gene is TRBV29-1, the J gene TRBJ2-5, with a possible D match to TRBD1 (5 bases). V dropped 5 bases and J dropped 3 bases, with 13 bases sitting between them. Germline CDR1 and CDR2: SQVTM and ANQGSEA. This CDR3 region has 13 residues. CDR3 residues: CSVLWQGKETQYF. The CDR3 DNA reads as TGCAGCGTTCTATGGCAGGGTAAAGAGACCCAGTACTTC.

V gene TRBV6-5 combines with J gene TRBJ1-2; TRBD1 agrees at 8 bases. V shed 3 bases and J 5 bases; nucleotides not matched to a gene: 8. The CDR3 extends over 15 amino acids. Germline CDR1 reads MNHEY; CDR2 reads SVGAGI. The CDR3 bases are TGTGCCAGCAGTTATTCCCCGGGACAGGTATATGGCTACACCTTC. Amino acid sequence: CASSYSPGQVYGYTF.

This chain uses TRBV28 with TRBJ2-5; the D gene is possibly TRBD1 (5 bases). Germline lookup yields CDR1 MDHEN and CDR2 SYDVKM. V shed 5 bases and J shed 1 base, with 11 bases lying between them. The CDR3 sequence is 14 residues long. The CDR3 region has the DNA TGTGCCAGCAGTCCCCGACAGATCCAAGAGACCCAGTACTTC. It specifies CASSPRQIQETQYF. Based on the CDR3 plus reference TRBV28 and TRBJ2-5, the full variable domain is DVKVTQSSRYLVKRTGEKVFLECVQDMDHENMFWYRQDPGLGLRLIYFSYDVKMKEKGDIPEGYSVSREKKERFSLILESASTNQTSMYLCASSPRQIQETQYFGPGTRLLVL.

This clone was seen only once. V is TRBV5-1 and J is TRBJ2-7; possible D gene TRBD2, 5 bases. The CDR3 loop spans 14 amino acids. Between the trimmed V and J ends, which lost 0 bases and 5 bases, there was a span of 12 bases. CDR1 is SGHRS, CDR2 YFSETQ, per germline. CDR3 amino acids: CASSLARGSDEQYF. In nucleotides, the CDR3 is TGCGCCAGCAGCTTGGCCCGGGGTAGCGACGAGCAGTACTTC. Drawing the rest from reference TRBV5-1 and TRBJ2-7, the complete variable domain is KAGVTQTPRYLIKTRGQQVTLSCSPISGHRSVSWYQQTPGQGLQFLFEYFSETQRNKGNFPGRFSGRQFSNSRSEMNVSTLELGDSALYLCASSLARGSDEQYFGPGTRLTVT.

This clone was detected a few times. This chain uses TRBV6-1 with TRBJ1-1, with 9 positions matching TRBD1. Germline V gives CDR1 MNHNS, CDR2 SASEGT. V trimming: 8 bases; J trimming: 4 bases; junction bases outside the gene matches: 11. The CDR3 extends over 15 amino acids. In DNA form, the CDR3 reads TGTGCCAGCGTCCCGGGACAGGGATCAGGCACTGAAGCTTTCTTT. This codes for CASVPGQGSGTEAFF.

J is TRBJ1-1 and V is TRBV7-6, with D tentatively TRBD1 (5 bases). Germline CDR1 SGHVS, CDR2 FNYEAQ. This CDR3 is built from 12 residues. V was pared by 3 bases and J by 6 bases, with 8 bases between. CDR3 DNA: TGTGCCAGCAGCTTGGGGGGGGCTGAAGCTTTCTTT. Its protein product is CASSLGGAEAFF.

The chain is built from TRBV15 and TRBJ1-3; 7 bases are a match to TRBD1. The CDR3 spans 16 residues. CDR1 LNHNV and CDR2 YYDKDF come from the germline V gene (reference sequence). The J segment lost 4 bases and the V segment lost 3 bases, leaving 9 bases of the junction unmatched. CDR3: CATSRGDSTSGNTIYF. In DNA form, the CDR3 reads TGTGCCACCAGCAGGGGGGACAGTACGTCCGGAAACACCATATATTTT.

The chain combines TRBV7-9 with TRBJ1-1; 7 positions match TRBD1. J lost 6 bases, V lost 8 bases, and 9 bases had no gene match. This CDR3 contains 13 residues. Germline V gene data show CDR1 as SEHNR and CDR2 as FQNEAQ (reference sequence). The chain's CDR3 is CASRPGGFSEAFF. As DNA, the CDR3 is TGTGCCAGCCGCCCAGGGGGTTTCTCTGAAGCTTTCTTT.

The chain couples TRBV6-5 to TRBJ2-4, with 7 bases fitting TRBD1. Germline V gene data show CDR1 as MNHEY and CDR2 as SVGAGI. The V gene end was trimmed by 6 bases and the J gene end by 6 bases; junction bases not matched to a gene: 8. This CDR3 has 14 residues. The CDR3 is CASSIDRERNIQYF. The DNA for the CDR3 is TGTGCCAGCAGCATAGACAGGGAGCGAAACATTCAGTACTTC.

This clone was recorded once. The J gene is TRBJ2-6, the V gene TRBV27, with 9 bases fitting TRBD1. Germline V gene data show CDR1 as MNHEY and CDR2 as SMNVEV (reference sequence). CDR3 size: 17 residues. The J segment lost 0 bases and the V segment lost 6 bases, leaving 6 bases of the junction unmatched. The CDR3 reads CASRRDREPSGANVLTF. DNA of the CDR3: TGTGCCAGCAGAAGGGACAGGGAACCCTCTGGGGCCAACGTCCTGACTTTC.

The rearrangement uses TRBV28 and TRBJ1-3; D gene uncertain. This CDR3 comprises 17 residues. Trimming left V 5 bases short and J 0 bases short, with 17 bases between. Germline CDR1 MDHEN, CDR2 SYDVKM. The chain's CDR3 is CASSSSEGRRSGNTIYF. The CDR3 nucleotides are TGTGCCAGCAGTAGTAGCGAGGGCCGCCGCTCTGGAAACACCATATATTTT.

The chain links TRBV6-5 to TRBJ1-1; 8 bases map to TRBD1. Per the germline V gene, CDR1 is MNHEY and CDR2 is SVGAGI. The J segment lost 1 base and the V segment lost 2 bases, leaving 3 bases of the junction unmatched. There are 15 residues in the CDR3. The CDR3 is CASSYRTGGNTEAFF. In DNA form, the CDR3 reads TGTGCCAGCAGTTACCGAACAGGGGGGAACACTGAAGCTTTCTTT.

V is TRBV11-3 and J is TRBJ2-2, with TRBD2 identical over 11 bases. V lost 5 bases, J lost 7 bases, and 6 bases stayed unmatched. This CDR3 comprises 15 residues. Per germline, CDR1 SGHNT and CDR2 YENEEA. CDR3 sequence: CASSKLAGEGGELFF. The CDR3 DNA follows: TGTGCCAGCAGCAAACTAGCGGGAGAGGGCGGGGAGCTGTTTTTT. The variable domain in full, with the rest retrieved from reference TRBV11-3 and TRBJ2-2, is EAGVVQSPRYKIIEKKQPVAFWCNPISGHNTLYWYLQNLGQGPELLIRYENEEAVDDSQLPKDRFSAERLKGVDSTLKIQPAELGDSAVYLCASSKLAGEGGELFFGEGSRLTVL.

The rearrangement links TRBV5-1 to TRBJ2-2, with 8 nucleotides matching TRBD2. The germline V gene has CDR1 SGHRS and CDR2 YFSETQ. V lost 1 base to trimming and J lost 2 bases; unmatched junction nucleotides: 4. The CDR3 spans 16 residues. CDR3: CASSLIAGTNTGELFF. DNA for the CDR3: TGCGCCAGCAGCTTGATAGCGGGGACAAACACCGGGGAGCTGTTTTTT.

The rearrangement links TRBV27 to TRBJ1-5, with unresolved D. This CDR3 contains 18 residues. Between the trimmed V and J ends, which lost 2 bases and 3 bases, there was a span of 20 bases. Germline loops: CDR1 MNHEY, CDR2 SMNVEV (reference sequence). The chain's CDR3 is CASSLGGVAGIYNQPQHF. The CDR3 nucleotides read TGTGCCAGCAGTTTAGGAGGCGTGGCAGGAATTTACAATCAGCCCCAGCATTTT.

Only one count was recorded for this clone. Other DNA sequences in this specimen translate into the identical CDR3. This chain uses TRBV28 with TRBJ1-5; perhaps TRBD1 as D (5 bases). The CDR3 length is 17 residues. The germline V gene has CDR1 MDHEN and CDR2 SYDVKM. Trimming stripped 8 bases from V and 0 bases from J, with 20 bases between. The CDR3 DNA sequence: TGTGCCAGCCGAGGACTATTGGGGGAAGATAGCAATCAGCCCCAGCATTTT. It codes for CASRGLLGEDSNQPQHF.